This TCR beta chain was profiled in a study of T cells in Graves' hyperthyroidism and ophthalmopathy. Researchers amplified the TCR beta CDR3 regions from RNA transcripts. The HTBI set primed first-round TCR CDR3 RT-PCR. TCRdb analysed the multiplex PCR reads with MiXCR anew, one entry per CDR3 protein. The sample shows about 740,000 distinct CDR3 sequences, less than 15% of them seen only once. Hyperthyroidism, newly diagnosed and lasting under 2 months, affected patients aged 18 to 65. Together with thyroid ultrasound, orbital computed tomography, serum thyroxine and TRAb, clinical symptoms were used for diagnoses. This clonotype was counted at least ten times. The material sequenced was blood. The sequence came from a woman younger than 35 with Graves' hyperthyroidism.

The CDR3, as DNA: TGCAGCGTGACTAGCGGGGCCTCCTACGAGCAGTACTTC. It codes for CSVTSGASYEQYF. The chain couples TRBV20-1 to TRBJ2-7; 11 positions match TRBD2. Germline lookup yields CDR1 DFQATT and CDR2 SNEGSKA (reference sequence). The CDR3 is 13 amino acids.